This T cell receptor (delta chain) emerged from a study of gamma-delta T cells after stem cell transplantation. This clone has just a few counts. The TCRdb protein comes from a much larger clone and disagrees with this DNA's translation at residue 5, likely due to a read error; the protein given here is derived from the DNA. From germline, CDR1 is TSWWSYY and CDR2 QGS. CDR3 length equals 22 residues. V lost 5 bases and J lost 0; bases outside the gene matches: 23. TCRdb made new clone calls on the RT-PCR reads using CATT. The table lists roughly 14,000 delta-chain clones, less than 10% of them singletons, with approximately 66% in the top ten.

This chain connects TRDV1 to TRDJ1; TRDD3 matches at 11 bases. The receptor was derived from a human donor. It is not recorded whose cells these are; they may come from a transplant donor. Sequenced: gamma-delta T cells. The CDR3 DNA reads as TGTGCTCTTGGGACTCCTCCTATGTGGGGGATACGACACTTTTTGTACACCGATAAACTCATCTTT. Protein: CALGTPPMWGIRHFLYTDKLIF.